This T cell receptor (beta chain) derives from a study of T cell repertoires in aging, cancer and after chemotherapy. Study in general: Six age groups, ranging from 30 or younger to 70 or older, included the donors.

Multiplex touch-down PCR with TRB-A/B primers amplified rearranged V-D-J TRB sequences. TCRdb re-called the multiplex PCR reads through MiXCR, storing one row per CDR3 protein. In the table there are more than 10,000 distinct CDR3 sequences, approximately 21% of which are singletons. Amplification of TCR beta used genomic DNA extracted from peripheral blood. This clonotype occurred many times. Between the trimmed V and J ends, which lost 3 bases and 3 bases, there was a span of 15 bases. CDR1 GTSNPN and CDR2 SVGIG come from the germline V gene (reference sequence). This CDR3 has 14 amino acids. The V and J genes are TRBV30 and TRBJ2-7, with a tentative D call TRBD1 (7 bases). The material sequenced was blood. The clonotype originates from a human donor in good health. The CDR3 DNA sequence: TGTGCCTGGAGACTCAGGGGGGCCCTCTACGAGCAGTACTTC. It is translated as CAWRLRGALYEQYF.